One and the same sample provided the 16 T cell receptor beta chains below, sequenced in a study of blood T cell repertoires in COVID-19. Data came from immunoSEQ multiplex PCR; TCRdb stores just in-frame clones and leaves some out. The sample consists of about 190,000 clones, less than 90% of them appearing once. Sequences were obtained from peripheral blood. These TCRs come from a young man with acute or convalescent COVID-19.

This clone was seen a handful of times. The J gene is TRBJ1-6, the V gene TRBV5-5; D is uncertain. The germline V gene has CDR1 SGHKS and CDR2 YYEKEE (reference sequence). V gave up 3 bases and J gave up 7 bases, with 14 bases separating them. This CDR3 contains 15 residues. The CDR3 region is CASSSIGVWNSPLHF. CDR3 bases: TGTGCCAGCAGCTCAATCGGGGTCTGGAATTCACCCCTCCACTTT.

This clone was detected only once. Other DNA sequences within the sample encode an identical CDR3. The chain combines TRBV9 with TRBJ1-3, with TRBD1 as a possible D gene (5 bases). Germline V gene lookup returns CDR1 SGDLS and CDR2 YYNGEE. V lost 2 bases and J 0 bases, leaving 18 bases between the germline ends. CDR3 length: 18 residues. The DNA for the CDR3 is TGTGCCAGCAGCGTTGATGACCCAGGACAAATCTCTGGAAACACCATATATTTT. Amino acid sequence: CASSVDDPGQISGNTIYF.

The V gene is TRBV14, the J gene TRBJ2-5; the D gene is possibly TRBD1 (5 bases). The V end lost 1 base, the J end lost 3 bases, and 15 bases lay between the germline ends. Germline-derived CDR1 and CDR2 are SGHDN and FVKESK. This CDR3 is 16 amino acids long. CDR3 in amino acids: CASSQGVLRVKETQYF. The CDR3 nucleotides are TGTGCCAGCAGCCAAGGGGTTCTCAGGGTTAAAGAGACCCAGTACTTC.

CDR3 loop: CASSSPSGQTNEQFF. As DNA, the CDR3 is TGTGCCAGCAGCTCCCCGTCGGGACAGACCAATGAGCAGTTCTTC. The chain couples TRBV7-9 to TRBJ2-1, with TRBD1 matching 7 bases. Germline V gene lookup returns CDR1 SEHNR and CDR2 FQNEAQ (reference sequence). V gave up 4 bases and J gave up 6 bases; unmatched junction bases: 9. The CDR3 loop spans 15 amino acids.

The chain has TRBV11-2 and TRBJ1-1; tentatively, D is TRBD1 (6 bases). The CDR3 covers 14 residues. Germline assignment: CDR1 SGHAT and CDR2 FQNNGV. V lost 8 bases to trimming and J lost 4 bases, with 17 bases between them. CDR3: CASSGQGLTTEAFF. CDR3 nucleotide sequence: TGTGCCAGCTCAGGTCAGGGGTTGACCACTGAAGCTTTCTTT.

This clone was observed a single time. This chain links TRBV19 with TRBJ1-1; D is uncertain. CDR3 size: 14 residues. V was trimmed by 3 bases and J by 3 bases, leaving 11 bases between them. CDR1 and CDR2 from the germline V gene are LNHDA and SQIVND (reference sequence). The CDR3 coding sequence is TGTGCCAGTAGTATCGGTTCGGTGGACACTGAAGCTTTCTTT. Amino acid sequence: CASSIGSVDTEAFF.

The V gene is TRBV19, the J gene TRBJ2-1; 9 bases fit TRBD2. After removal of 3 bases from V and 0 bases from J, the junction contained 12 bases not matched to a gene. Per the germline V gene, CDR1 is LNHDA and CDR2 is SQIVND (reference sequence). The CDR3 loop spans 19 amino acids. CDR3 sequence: CASSMIGGRATFSYNEQFF. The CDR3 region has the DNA TGTGCCAGTAGTATGATCGGCGGGAGGGCCACCTTCTCCTACAATGAGCAGTTCTTC.

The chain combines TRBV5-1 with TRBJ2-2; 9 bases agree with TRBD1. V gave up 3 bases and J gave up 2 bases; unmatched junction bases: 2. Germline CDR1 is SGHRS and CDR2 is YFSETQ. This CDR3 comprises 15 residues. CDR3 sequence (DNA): TGCGCCAGCAGCTGGGACAGGGCAAACACCGGGGAGCTGTTTTTT. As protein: CASSWDRANTGELFF. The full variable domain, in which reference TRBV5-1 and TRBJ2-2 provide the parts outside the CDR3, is KAGVTQTPRYLIKTRGQQVTLSCSPISGHRSVSWYQQTPGQGLQFLFEYFSETQRNKGNFPGRFSGRQFSNSRSEMNVSTLELGDSALYLCASSWDRANTGELFFGEGSRLTVL.

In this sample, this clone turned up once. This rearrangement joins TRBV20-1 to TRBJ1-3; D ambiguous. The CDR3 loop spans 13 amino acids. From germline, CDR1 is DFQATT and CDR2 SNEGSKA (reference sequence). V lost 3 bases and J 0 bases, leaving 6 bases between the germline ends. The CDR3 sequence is CSASRDSGNTIYF. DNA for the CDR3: TGCAGTGCTAGTCGGGACTCTGGAAACACCATATATTTT.

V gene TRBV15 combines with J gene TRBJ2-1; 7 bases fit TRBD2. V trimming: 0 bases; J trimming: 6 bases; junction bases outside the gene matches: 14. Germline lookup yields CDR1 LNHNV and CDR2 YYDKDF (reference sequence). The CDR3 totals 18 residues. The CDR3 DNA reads TGTGCCACCAGCAGAGATCGGACGGGCGGGAGAGTTCCCAATGAGCAGTTCTTC. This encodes CATSRDRTGGRVPNEQFF.

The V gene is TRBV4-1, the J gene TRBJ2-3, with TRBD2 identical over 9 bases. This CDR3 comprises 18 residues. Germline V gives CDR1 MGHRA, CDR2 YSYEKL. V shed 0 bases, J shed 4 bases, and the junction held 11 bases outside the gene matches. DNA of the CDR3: TGCGCCAGCAGCCAAGATGGGGTAGCGGGAGTGGTCGCAGATACGCAGTATTTT. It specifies CASSQDGVAGVVADTQYF.

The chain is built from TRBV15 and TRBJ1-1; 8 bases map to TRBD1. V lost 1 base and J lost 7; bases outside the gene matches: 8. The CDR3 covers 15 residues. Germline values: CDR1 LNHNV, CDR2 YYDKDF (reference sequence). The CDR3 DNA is TGTGCCACCAGCAGAGGGGCGGGACAGGTAATTGAAGCTTTCTTT. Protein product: CATSRGAGQVIEAFF.

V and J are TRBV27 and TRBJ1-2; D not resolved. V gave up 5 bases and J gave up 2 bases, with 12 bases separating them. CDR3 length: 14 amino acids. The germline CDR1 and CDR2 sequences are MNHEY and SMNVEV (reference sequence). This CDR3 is CASSPSRENYGYTF. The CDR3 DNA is TGTGCCAGCAGTCCATCACGAGAAAACTATGGCTACACCTTC.

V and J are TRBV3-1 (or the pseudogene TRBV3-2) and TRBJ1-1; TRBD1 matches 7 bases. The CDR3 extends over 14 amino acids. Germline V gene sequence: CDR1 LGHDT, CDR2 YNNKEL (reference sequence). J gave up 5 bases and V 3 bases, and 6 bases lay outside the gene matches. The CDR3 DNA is TGTGCCAGCAGCCAGGAGACAGGGTGGACTGAAGCTTTCTTT. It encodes CASSQETGWTEAFF.

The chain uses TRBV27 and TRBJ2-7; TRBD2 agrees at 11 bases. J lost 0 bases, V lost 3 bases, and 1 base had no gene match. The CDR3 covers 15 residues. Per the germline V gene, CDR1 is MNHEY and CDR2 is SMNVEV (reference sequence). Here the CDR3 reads CASSLLAGGSYEQYF. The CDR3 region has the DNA TGTGCCAGCAGTTTGCTAGCGGGAGGCTCCTACGAGCAGTACTTC.

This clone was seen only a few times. In DNA form, the CDR3 reads TGTGCCAGCAGTTTTCCCGTTGGGCGGGAGTTGGGGTCCAATGAGCAGTTCTTC. Translation: CASSFPVGRELGSNEQFF. The chain carries TRBV6-2 or TRBV6-3 and TRBJ2-1, with TRBD2 matching 7 bases. Germline CDR1 reads MNHEY; CDR2 reads SVGEGT. With V trimmed by 4 bases and J by 6 bases, 18 bases remained unmatched. CDR3 length equals 18 residues.